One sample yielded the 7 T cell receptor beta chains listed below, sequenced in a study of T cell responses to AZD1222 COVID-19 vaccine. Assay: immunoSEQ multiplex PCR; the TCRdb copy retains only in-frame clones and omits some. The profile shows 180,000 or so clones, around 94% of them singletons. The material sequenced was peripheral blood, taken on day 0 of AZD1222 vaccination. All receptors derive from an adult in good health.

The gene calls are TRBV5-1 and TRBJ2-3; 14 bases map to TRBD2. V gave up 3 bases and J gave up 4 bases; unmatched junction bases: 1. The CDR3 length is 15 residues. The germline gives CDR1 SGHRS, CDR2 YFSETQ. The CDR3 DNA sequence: TGCGCCAGCAGCTGGACTAGCGGGAGGCCAGATACGCAGTATTTT. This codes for CASSWTSGRPDTQYF.

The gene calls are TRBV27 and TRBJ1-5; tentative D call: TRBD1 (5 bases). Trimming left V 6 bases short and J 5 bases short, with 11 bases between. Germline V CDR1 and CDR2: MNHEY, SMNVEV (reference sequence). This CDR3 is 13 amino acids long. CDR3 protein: CASRPGLHQPQHF. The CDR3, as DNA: TGTGCCAGCAGACCGGGACTCCATCAGCCCCAGCATTTT.

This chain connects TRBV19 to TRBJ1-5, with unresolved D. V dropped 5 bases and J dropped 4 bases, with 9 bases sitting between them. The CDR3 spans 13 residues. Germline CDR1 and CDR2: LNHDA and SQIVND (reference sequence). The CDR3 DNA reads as TGTGCCAGTAGTCGGACTATGAATCAGCCCCAGCATTTT. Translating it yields CASSRTMNQPQHF. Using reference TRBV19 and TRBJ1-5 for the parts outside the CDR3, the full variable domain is DGGITQSPKYLFRKEGQNVTLSCEQNLNHDAMYWYRQDPGQGLRLIYYSQIVNDFQKGDIAEGYSVSREKKESFPLTVTSAQKNPTAFYLCASSRTMNQPQHFGDGTRLSIL.

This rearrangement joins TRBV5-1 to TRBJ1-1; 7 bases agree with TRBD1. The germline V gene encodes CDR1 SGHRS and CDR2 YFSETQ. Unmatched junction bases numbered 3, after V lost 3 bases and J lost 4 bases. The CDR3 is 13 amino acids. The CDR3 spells CASSSQGGTEAFF. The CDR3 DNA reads TGCGCCAGCAGCTCCCAGGGGGGCACTGAAGCTTTCTTT.

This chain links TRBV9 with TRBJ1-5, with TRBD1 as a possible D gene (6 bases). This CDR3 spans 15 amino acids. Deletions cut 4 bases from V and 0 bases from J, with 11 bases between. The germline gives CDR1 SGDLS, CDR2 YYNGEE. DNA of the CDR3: TGTGCCAGCAGCATGGACAGTAATAGCAATCAGCCCCAGCATTTT. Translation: CASSMDSNSNQPQHF.

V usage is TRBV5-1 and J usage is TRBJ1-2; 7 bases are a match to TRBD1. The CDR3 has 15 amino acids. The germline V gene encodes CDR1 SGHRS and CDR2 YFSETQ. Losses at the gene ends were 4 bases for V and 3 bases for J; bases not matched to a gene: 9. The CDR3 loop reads CASSRGTTGDYGYTF. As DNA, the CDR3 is TGCGCCAGCAGCCGTGGAACAACAGGGGACTATGGCTACACCTTC. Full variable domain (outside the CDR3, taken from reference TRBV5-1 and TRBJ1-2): KAGVTQTPRYLIKTRGQQVTLSCSPISGHRSVSWYQQTPGQGLQFLFEYFSETQRNKGNFPGRFSGRQFSNSRSEMNVSTLELGDSALYLCASSRGTTGDYGYTFGSGTRLTVV.

CDR3 sequence (DNA): TGTGCCAGCAGTTTCTACGGACCAGTAGAGACCCAGTACTTC. This encodes CASSFYGPVETQYF. The chain couples TRBV28 to TRBJ2-5; D uncertain. Trimming took off 3 bases at V and 4 bases at J, with 12 bases between the two ends. Germline V gives CDR1 MDHEN, CDR2 SYDVKM. The CDR3 extends over 14 amino acids.